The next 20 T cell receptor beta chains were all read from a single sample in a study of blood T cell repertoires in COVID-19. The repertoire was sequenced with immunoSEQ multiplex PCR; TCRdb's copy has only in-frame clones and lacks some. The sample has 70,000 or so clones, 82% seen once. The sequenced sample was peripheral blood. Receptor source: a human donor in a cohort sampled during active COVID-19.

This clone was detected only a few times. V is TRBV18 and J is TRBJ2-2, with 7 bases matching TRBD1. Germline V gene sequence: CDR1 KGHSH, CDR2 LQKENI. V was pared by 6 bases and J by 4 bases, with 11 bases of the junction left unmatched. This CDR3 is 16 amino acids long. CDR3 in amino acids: CASSVQSTGVTGELFF. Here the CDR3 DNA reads TGTGCCAGCTCGGTACAGTCTACAGGGGTCACCGGGGAGCTGTTTTTT. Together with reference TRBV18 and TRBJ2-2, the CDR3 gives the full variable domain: NAGVMQNPRHLVRRRGQEARLRCSPMKGHSHVYWYRQLPEEGLKFMVYLQKENIIDESGMPKERFSAEFPKEGPSILRIQQVVRGDSAAYFCASSVQSTGVTGELFFGEGSRLTVL.

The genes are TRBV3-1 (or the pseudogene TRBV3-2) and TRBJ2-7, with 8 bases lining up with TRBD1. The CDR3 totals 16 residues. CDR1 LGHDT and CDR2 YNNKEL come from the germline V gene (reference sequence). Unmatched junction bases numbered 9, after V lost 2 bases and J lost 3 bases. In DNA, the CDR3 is TGTGCCAGCAGCCAAAATCCGGGACAGGCCTACTACGAGCAGTACTTC. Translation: CASSQNPGQAYYEQYF.

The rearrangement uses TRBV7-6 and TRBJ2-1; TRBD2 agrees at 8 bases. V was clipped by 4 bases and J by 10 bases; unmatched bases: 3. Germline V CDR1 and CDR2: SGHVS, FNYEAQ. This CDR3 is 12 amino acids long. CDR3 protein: CASSSRGGEQFF. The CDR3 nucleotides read TGTGCCAGCAGCTCCCGGGGGGGCGAGCAGTTCTTC. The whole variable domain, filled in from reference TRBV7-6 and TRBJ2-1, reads GAGVSQSPRYKVTKRGQDVALRCDPISGHVSLYWYRQALGQGPEFLTYFNYEAQQDKSGLPNDRFSAERPEGSISTLTIQRTEQRDSAMYRCASSSRGGEQFFGPGTRLTVL.

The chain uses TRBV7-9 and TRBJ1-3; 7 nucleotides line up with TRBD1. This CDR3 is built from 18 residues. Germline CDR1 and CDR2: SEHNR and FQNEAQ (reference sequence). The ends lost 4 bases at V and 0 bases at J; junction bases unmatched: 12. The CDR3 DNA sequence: TGTGCCAGCAGCTGGACTACAGGGGTCCCTGCCTCTGGAAACACCATATATTTT. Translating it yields CASSWTTGVPASGNTIYF.

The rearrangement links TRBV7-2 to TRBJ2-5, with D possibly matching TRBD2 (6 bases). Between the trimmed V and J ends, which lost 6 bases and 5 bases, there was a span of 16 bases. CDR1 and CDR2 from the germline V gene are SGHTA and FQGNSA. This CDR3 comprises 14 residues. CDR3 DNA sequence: TGTGCCAGCAGTCGGGCGGGGTCGAGGGAGACCCAGTACTTC. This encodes CASSRAGSRETQYF.

Here the CDR3 DNA reads TGTGCCAGCAGCTCACCATTCGGGGGACAGGGGAATTATGGCTACACCTTC. The encoded protein is CASSSPFGGQGNYGYTF. The V gene is TRBV5-4, the J gene TRBJ1-2; TRBD1 matches at 10 bases. The CDR3 runs 17 residues. Germline lookup yields CDR1 SGHNT and CDR2 YYREEE (reference sequence). V shed 3 bases, J shed 5 bases, and the junction held 13 bases outside the gene matches.

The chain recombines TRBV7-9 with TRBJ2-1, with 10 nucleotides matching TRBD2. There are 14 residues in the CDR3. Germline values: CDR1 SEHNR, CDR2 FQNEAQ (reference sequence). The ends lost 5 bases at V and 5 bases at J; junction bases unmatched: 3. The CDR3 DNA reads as TGTGCCAGCAGCGTTAGCGGGGGGAACAATGAGCAGTTCTTC. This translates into CASSVSGGNNEQFF.

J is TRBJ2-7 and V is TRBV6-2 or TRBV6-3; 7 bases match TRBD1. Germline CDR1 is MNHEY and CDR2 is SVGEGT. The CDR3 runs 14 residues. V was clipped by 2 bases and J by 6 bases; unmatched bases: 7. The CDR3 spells CASSYDRDAGEQYF. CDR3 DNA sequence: TGTGCCAGCAGTTACGACAGGGATGCGGGCGAGCAGTACTTC.

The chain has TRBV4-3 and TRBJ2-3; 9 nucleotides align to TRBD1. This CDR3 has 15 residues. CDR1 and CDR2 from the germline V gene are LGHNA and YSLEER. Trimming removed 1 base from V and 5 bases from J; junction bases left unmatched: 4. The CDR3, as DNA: TGCGCCAGCAGCCAAGTGACAGGGGGGGGAGATACGCAGTATTTT. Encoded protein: CASSQVTGGGDTQYF.

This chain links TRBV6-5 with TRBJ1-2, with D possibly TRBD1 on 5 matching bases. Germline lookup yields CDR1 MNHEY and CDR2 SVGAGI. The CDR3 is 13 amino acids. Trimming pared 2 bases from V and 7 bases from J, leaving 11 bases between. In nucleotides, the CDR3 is TGTGCCAGCAGTTACGGGGGGGTCGGTGGCTACACCTTC. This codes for CASSYGGVGGYTF.

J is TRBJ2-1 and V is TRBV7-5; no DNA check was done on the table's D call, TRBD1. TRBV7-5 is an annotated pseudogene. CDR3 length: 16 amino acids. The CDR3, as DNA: TGTGCCAGAAGCTTTGGACAAGCCTTGGATTACAATGAGCAGTTCTTC. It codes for CARSFGQALDYNEQFF.

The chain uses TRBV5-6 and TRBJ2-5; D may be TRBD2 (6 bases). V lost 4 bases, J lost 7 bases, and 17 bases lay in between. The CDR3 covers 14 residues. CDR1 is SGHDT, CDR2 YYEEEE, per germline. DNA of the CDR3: TGTGCCAGCAGCCTTGGGAACTTCGGGGGGACCCAGTACTTC. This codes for CASSLGNFGGTQYF.

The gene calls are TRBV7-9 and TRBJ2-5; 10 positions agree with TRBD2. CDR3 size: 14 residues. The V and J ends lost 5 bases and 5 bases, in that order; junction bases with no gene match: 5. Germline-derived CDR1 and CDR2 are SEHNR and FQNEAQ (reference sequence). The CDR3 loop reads CASSANSGRETQYF. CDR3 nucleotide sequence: TGTGCCAGCAGCGCCAATAGCGGGAGGGAGACCCAGTACTTC.

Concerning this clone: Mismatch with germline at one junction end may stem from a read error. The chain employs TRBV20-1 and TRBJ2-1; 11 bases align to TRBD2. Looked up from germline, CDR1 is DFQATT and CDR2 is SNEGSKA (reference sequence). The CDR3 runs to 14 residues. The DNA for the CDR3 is TGCAGTGCTAGTGATAGCGGGGGGGCGGCTTTTGGAGTCTTC. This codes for CSASDSGGAAFGVF.

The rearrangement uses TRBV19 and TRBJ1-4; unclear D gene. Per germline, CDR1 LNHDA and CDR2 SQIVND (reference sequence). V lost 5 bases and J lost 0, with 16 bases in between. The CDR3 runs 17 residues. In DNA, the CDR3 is TGTGCCAGTAGTCCCCGGTTTGCTACCCCAACTAATGAAAAACTGTTTTTT. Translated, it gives CASSPRFATPTNEKLFF.

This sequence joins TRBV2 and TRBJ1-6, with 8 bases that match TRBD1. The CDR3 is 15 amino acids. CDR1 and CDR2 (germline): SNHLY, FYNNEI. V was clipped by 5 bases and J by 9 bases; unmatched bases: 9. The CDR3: CASSSQGAKGSPLHF. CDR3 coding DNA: TGTGCCAGCAGTTCTCAGGGGGCGAAGGGTTCACCCCTCCACTTT.

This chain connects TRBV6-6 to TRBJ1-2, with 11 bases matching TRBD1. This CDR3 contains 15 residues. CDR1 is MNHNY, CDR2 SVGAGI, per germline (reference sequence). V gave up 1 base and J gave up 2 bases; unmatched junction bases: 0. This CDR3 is CASSYWDRGNYGYTF. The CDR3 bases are TGTGCCAGCAGTTACTGGGACAGGGGGAACTATGGCTACACCTTC.

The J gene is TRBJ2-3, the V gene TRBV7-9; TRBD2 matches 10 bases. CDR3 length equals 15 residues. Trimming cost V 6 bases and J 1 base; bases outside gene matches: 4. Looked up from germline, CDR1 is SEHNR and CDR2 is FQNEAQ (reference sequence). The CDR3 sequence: CASSSGLAGTDTQYF. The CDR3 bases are TGTGCCAGCAGTTCCGGACTAGCGGGCACAGATACGCAGTATTTT. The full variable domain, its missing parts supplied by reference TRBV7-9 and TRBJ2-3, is DTGVSQNPRHKITKRGQNVTFRCDPISEHNRLYWYRQTLGQGPEFLTYFQNEAQLEKSRLLSDRFSAERPKGSFSTLEIQRTEQGDSAMYLCASSSGLAGTDTQYFGPGTRLTVL.

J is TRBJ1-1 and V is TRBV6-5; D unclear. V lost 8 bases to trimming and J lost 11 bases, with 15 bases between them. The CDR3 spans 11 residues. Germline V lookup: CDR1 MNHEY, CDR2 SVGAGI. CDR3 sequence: CASRGGGGAFF. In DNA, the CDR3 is TGTGCCAGCCGGGGTGGCGGAGGGGCTTTCTTT.

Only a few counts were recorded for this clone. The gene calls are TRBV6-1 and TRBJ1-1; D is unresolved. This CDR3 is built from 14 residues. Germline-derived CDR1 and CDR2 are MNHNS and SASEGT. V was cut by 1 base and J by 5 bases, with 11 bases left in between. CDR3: CASSEGTLRTEAFF. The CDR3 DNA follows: TGTGCCAGCAGTGAAGGGACTCTCAGAACTGAAGCTTTCTTT.